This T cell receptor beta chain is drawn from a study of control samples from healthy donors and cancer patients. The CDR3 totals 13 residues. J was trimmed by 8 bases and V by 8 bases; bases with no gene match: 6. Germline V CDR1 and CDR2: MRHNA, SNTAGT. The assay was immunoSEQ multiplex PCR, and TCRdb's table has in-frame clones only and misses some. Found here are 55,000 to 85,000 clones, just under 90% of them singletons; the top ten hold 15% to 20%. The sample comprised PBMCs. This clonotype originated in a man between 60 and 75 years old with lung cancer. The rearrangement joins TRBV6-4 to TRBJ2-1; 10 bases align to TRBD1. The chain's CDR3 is CASCRDRGDEQFF. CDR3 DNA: TGTGCCAGCTGCCGGGACAGGGGCGATGAGCAGTTCTTC.